The text below deals with one T cell receptor (beta chain). These data are taken from a study of control samples from healthy donors and cancer patients. The repertoire was sequenced with immunoSEQ multiplex PCR; TCRdb's copy has only in-frame clones and lacks some. The table has more than 15,000 clones, approximately 90% seen once. V was shortened by 7 bases and J by 0 bases, with 10 bases between the two germline ends. The CDR3 consists of 15 residues. Germline V gene lookup returns CDR1 LNHDA and CDR2 SQIVND (reference sequence). Sequencing used PBMCs. The genes are TRBV19 and TRBJ2-6; D not certain. The receptor was derived from a woman aged 60-75 years with head and neck cancer. CDR3 sequence: CASTHSSSGANVLTF. DNA of the CDR3: TGTGCCAGTACCCACTCAAGCTCTGGGGCCAACGTCCTGACTTTC. The whole variable domain, filled in from reference TRBV19 and TRBJ2-6, reads DGGITQSPKYLFRKEGQNVTLSCEQNLNHDAMYWYRQDPGQGLRLIYYSQIVNDFQKGDIAEGYSVSREKKESFPLTVTSAQKNPTAFYLCASTHSSSGANVLTFGAGSRLTVL.